This is a list of T cell receptor beta chains from one sample in a study of blood T cells in healthy people across ages. TCRdb re-analysed the 5' RACE reads in MiXCR, keeping a single row per CDR3 protein. The sample carries about 1.6 million distinct CDR3 sequences, 34% recorded once. The source material was blood. The receptor set was obtained from a woman aged 25-40 years in good health. Each CDR3 is given with its conserved first and last residue. D genes are given only for firm matches. Size tells how often a clone was seen (once, few, many) or the class of an expanded clone, and some rows leave it out.

V gene,J gene,clone size,D gene,CDR3 protein,CDR3 DNA
TRBV5-1,TRBJ1-1,.,.,CASSIRDTREDTEAFF,TGCGCCAGCAGCATTAGGGACACGCGTGAGGACACTGAAGCTTTCTTT
TRBV27,TRBJ2-2,.,.,CASSLALTGTGELFF,TGTGCCAGCTCACTAGCTCTTACCGGCACCGGGGAGCTGTTTTTT
TRBV9,TRBJ1-2,few,TRBD1,CASSVGVRDRGNYGYTF,TGTGCCAGCAGCGTAGGCGTAAGGGACAGGGGTAACTATGGCTACACCTTC
TRBV10-3,TRBJ2-1,.,TRBD1,CAISESPGDRGRNEQFF,TGTGCCATCAGTGAGTCCCCGGGGGACAGGGGGCGCAATGAGCAGTTCTTC
TRBV3-1,TRBJ2-7,.,.,CASGQEFGVYEQYF,TGTGCCAGCGGCCAAGAATTTGGGGTCTACGAGCAGTACTTC
TRBV20-1,TRBJ2-1,few,.,CSALSGRSYNEQFF,TGCAGTGCTTTAAGCGGTCGCTCCTACAATGAGCAGTTCTTC
TRBV20-1,TRBJ2-7,.,TRBD2,CSARGSGGPKYEQYF,TGCAGTGCTAGGGGGTCGGGGGGGCCGAAGTACGAGCAGTACTTC
TRBV10-3,TRBJ2-7,few,TRBD2,CAISESTSGGFEQYF,TGTGCCATCAGTGAGTCGACTAGCGGGGGGTTCGAGCAGTACTTC
TRBV12-3/TRBV12-4,TRBJ2-3,.,.,CASSLNWRGTDTQYF,TGTGCCAGCAGTTTAAATTGGAGGGGCACAGATACGCAGTATTTT
TRBV29-1,TRBJ2-7,many,.,CSVVIGRQYF,TGCAGCGTTGTGATCGGCCGGCAGTACTTC
TRBV11-2,TRBJ2-1,many,.,CASRDGGTGRYNEQFF,TGTGCCAGCAGAGACGGAGGGACGGGGAGGTACAATGAGCAGTTCTTC
TRBV29-1,TRBJ2-7,few,.,CSVELPGSYEQYF,TGCAGCGTTGAACTGCCAGGCTCCTACGAGCAGTACTTC
TRBV5-5,TRBJ2-1,many,.,CASHTSSYNEQFF,TGTGCCAGCCACACGAGCTCCTACAATGAGCAGTTCTTC
TRBV28,TRBJ2-3,.,.,CASKGGETLTDTQYF,TGTGCCAGCAAGGGCGGGGAGACCCTCACAGATACGCAGTATTTT
TRBV3-1,TRBJ2-7,.,.,CASSHDRAEQYF,TGTGCCAGCAGCCACGACAGAGCCGAGCAGTACTTC
TRBV6-1,TRBJ2-2,.,.,CASSEFNTGELFF,TGTGCCAGCAGTGAATTTAACACCGGGGAGCTGTTTTTT
TRBV7-9,TRBJ1-1,.,.,CASSAGGGGKSTEAFF,TGTGCCAGCAGCGCCGGGGGAGGGGGAAAATCCACTGAAGCTTTCTTT
TRBV28,TRBJ2-7,few,TRBD1,CASSLDRLEQYF,TGTGCCAGCAGTTTGGACAGGTTAGAGCAGTACTTC
TRBV4-1,TRBJ1-2,few,.,CASSQSDRYGYTF,TGCGCCAGCAGCCAATCGGACCGATATGGCTACACCTTC
TRBV4-1,TRBJ2-3,few,TRBD2,CASSRLTSGRPTDTQYF,TGCGCCAGCAGCCGCCTAACTAGCGGGAGGCCCACAGATACGCAGTATTTT
TRBV7-2,TRBJ2-4,few,.,CASSLGQGWVENIQYF,TGTGCCAGCAGCTTAGGTCAGGGATGGGTTGAAAACATTCAGTACTTC
TRBV6-2/TRBV6-3,TRBJ2-7,few,TRBD2,CASRTTSGGNEQYF,TGTGCCAGCAGAACCACTAGCGGGGGAAACGAGCAGTACTTC
TRBV4-3,TRBJ2-5,many,.,CASSHPIRAGERQETQYF,TGCGCCAGCAGCCACCCCATTCGGGCAGGGGAACGCCAAGAGACCCAGTACTTC
TRBV4-2,TRBJ2-5,.,.,CASSQTWNQETQYF,TGTGCCAGCAGCCAGACTTGGAACCAAGAGACCCAGTACTTC
TRBV5-1,TRBJ2-3,few,.,CASSPPVSGTPTDTQYF,TGCGCCAGCAGCCCCCCCGTCTCTGGGACCCCCACAGATACGCAGTATTTT
TRBV15,TRBJ2-7,many,TRBD1,CATSRGTGAYEQYF,TGTGCCACCAGCAGAGGCACAGGGGCCTACGAGCAGTACTTC
TRBV29-1,TRBJ2-3,few,TRBD2,CSVCVWGGCTDTQYF,TGCAGCGTTTGCGTGTGGGGGGGGTGCACAGATACGCAGTATTTT
TRBV20-1,TRBJ2-5,.,.,CSARDPSRVTQYF,TGCAGTGCTAGAGACCCGTCCCGGGTGACCCAGTACTTC
TRBV7-2,TRBJ2-7,many,.,CASSPIGNYEQYF,TGTGCCAGCAGCCCCATAGGGAACTACGAGCAGTACTTC
TRBV4-1,TRBJ1-6,.,.,CASSSSPGTNSPLHF,TGCGCCAGCAGCTCCAGCCCAGGTACTAACTCACCCCTCCACTTT
TRBV30,TRBJ2-4,few,TRBD1,CAWTSGTGANIQYF,TGTGCCTGGACCTCCGGGACAGGGGCGAACATTCAGTACTTC
TRBV9,TRBJ2-1,.,TRBD2,CASSVGPAGVVNEQFF,TGTGCCAGCAGCGTAGGCCCAGCGGGAGTAGTCAATGAGCAGTTCTTC
TRBV5-1,TRBJ2-5,.,.,CASSLRGAENEQYF,TGCGCCAGCAGCTTGAGAGGGGCAGAAAATGAGCAGTACTTC
TRBV10-3,TRBJ2-1,few,TRBD2,CAIRGAGEVDEQFF,TGTGCCATCAGAGGGGCGGGAGAGGTGGATGAGCAGTTCTTC
TRBV20-1,TRBJ2-1,.,.,CSVYNEQFF,TGCAGTGTCTACAATGAGCAGTTCTTC
TRBV30,TRBJ1-1,.,.,CAWSRNTEAFF,TGTGCCTGGAGTAGGAACACTGAAGCTTTCTTT
TRBV20-1,TRBJ2-7,.,.,CSGRSHNSYEQYF,TGCAGTGGGCGTTCTCACAACTCCTACGAGCAGTACTTC
TRBV6-5,TRBJ2-7,few,.,CASTKWGGEQYF,TGTGCCAGCACCAAGTGGGGAGGCGAGCAGTACTTC
TRBV20-1,TRBJ1-2,few,.,CSATLLEGNYGYTF,TGCAGTGCTACTCTCTTGGAGGGTAACTATGGCTACACCTTC
TRBV6-5,TRBJ2-6,few,TRBD1,CASSYGQGAMGANVLTF,TGTGCCAGCAGTTACGGGCAGGGGGCGATGGGGGCCAACGTCCTGACTTTC
TRBV4-1,TRBJ2-5,.,.,CASSQLAVLETQYF,TGCGCCAGCAGCCAACTAGCCGTGCTGGAGACCCAGTACTTC
TRBV29-1,TRBJ2-1,.,.,CSVGPALVYRDEQFF,TGCAGCGTTGGCCCCGCACTAGTCTATCGGGATGAGCAGTTCTTC
TRBV12-3/TRBV12-4,TRBJ2-5,.,.,CASKSKRLLGDEQYF,TGTGCCAGCAAATCAAAAAGGTTATTAGGAGATGAGCAGTACTTC
TRBV12-3/TRBV12-4,TRBJ2-1,.,TRBD2,CASSRTSGGPSYNEQFF,TGTGCCAGCAGCCGGACTAGCGGGGGCCCCTCCTACAATGAGCAGTTCTTC
TRBV20-1,TRBJ2-5,few,TRBD2,CSARKGAGGPQETQYF,TGCAGTGCTAGGAAGGGAGCGGGGGGGCCCCAAGAGACCCAGTACTTC
TRBV13,TRBJ2-7,many,.,CASSPPWPGDEQYF,TGTGCCAGCAGCCCCCCGTGGCCGGGGGACGAGCAGTACTTC
TRBV27,TRBJ2-3,few,TRBD2,CASSLSGWLAGGDTQYF,TGTGCCAGCAGTTTATCGGGTTGGCTAGCGGGAGGAGATACGCAGTATTTT
TRBV7-8,TRBJ1-4,.,.,CASSLASRGSEKLFF,TGTGCCAGCAGCTTAGCTTCGAGGGGTAGCGAAAAACTGTTTTTT